The present T cell receptor (beta chain) was sequenced within a study of T cell changes during pregnancy in multiple sclerosis. Germline V CDR1 and CDR2: SGHVS, FNYEAQ. The CDR3 runs to 12 residues. V was shortened by 6 bases and J by 3 bases, with 5 bases between the two germline ends. Only in-frame clones appear in the TCRdb table, and some are missing; sequencing was by immunoSEQ multiplex PCR. The sample lists more than 15,000 clones; approximately 91% were seen once. The sequencing used CD8+ T cells from peripheral blood mononuclear cells, collected after pregnancy. This TCR was recovered from a female donor in good health, enrolled as a control in a pregnancy study. The genes are TRBV7-6 and TRBJ2-2; unclear D gene. CDR3 amino acids: CASSLDTGELFF. The DNA of the CDR3 is TGTGCCAGCAGTCTAGACACCGGGGAGCTGTTTTTT. Supplemented by reference TRBV7-6 and TRBJ2-2, the full variable domain reads GAGVSQSPRYKVTKRGQDVALRCDPISGHVSLYWYRQALGQGPEFLTYFNYEAQQDKSGLPNDRFSAERPEGSISTLTIQRTEQRDSAMYRCASSLDTGELFFGEGSRLTVL.